Below are 12 T cell receptor beta chains sequenced from a single sample in a study of tumor-infiltrating lymphocytes in oesophageal squamous cell carcinoma. Each CDR3 protein is one row after TCRdb ran MiXCR on the PCR reads. The sample includes some 15,000 distinct CDR3 sequences, about 40% of them seen just once. Sequencing was performed on blood. These receptors all stem from a female donor with esophageal squamous cell carcinoma.

The V gene is TRBV11-2, the J gene TRBJ2-7; the D is unclear. The J call could be wrong; TRBJ2-5 is a better fit for the DNA end. Germline V CDR1 and CDR2: SGHAT, FQNNGV. This CDR3 is built from 11 residues. CDR3 protein: CASSLEETQYF. The CDR3 nucleotides are TGTGCCAGCAGCTTAGAGGAGACCCAGTACTTC.

The rearrangement uses TRBV6-6 and TRBJ2-5, with TRBD1 identical over 7 bases. TRBJ2-4 explains the end of the DNA better; the J call may be wrong. There are 16 residues in the CDR3. Germline V CDR1 and CDR2: MNHNY, SVGAGI (reference sequence). The CDR3 loop is CASSLRQGLAKNIQYF. DNA for the CDR3: TGTGCCAGCAGTCTCCGACAGGGCCTAGCCAAAAACATTCAGTACTTC.

This clonotype was seen repeatedly, ten times or more. The genes are TRBV7-8 and TRBJ1-4; 9 bases fit TRBD1. Germline loops: CDR1 SGHVS, CDR2 FQNEAQ. J was trimmed by 11 bases and V by 2 bases; bases with no gene match: 3. CDR3 size: 13 residues. The CDR3 DNA reads as TGTGCCAGCAGCTTACTGACAGGGGGGAAACTGTTTTTT. Translating it yields CASSLLTGGKLFF. Using reference TRBV7-8 and TRBJ1-4 for the parts outside the CDR3, the full variable domain is GAGVSQSPRYKVAKRGQDVALRCDPISGHVSLFWYQQALGQGPEFLTYFQNEAQLDKSGLPSDRFFAERPEGSVSTLKIQRTQQEDSAVYLCASSLLTGGKLFFGSGTQLSVL.

Many counts were recorded for this clonotype. In DNA, the CDR3 is TGTGCCAGCAGTTCCCGACTAGCGGCCCCGTACGAGCAGTACTTC. Amino acids: CASSSRLAAPYEQYF. The V call is TRBV27, the J call TRBJ2-5, with 9 bases lining up with TRBD2. The DNA end is more similar to TRBJ2-7, so the J call may be wrong. CDR1 is MNHEY and CDR2 is SMNVEV in the germline V gene (reference sequence). The CDR3 sequence is 15 residues long.

V is TRBV6-1 and J is TRBJ2-5; TRBD2 aligns across 7 bases. The trim removed 5 bases at V and 11 bases at J, leaving 17 bases unmatched. The CDR3 is made up of 15 amino acids. CDR1 and CDR2 (germline): MNHNS, SASEGT. In DNA form, the CDR3 reads TGTGCCAGCAGTCCGAGCGGAGGGGACTACAATGAGCAGTACTTC. This codes for CASSPSGGDYNEQYF.

The J gene is TRBJ2-7, the V gene TRBV7-2, with TRBD2 matching over 9 bases. This CDR3 spans 14 amino acids. J gave up 5 bases and V 5 bases, and 7 bases lay outside the gene matches. CDR1 is SGHTA and CDR2 is FQGNSA in the germline V gene. In nucleotides, the CDR3 is TGTGCCAGCAGCCCTAGCGGGAATGAGCACGAGCAGTACTTC. Amino acids: CASSPSGNEHEQYF.

The chain links TRBV18 to TRBJ2-5; D is ambiguous. Germline-derived CDR1 and CDR2 are KGHSH and LQKENI. This CDR3 is built from 14 residues. V was shortened by 2 bases and J by 2 bases, with 9 bases between the two germline ends. CDR3 protein: CASSPSRQQETQYF. CDR3 sequence (DNA): TGTGCCAGCTCACCATCACGGCAGCAAGAGACCCAGTACTTC.

This clonotype was found many times. The chain recombines TRBV6-2 or TRBV6-3 with TRBJ1-5; 7 bases are a match to TRBD1. Looked up from germline, CDR1 is MNHEY and CDR2 is SVGEGT. The CDR3 has 16 amino acids. With 5 bases clipped from V and 2 bases from J, the junction kept 9 bases outside the gene matches. CDR3 sequence reads: CASSPSRGVGNQPQHF. CDR3 DNA sequence: TGTGCCAGCAGTCCCAGCAGGGGGGTCGGCAATCAGCCCCAGCATTTT.

As to this clonotype: The CDR3 end shows no conserved phenylalanine or tryptophan, and so a read error is likely. The DNA is left out, because the CDR3 cannot be placed on it with certainty; the CDR3 is given as TCRdb lists it. The chain couples TRBV7-2 to TRBJ2-5; TRBD1 is the table's D call, not checked against the DNA. The CDR3 has 17 residues if both end residues are counted. Germline V gene data show CDR1 as SGHTA and CDR2 as FQGNSA. CDR3 residues: CASSLEGRGGSPLHFGN.

This clonotype was seen only a few times. This likely comes from a read error, as the CDR3 has no conserved phenylalanine or tryptophan at its end. The DNA is left out, because the CDR3 cannot be placed on it with certainty; the CDR3 is given as TCRdb lists it. The V and J genes are TRBV6-6 and TRBJ2-7; the D call of TRBD1 is as the table states it, not checked on the DNA. Germline assignment: CDR1 MNHNY and CDR2 SVGAGI (reference sequence). From its first to its last residue, the CDR3 has 17 amino acids. CDR3 protein: CASSGRTTGHYGYTFGS.

Sample share makes this clonotype medium-sized. Just one base apart from a much larger clone, this may be a read error. The chain recombines TRBV7-2 with TRBJ2-7, with 7 bases aligning to TRBD2. With 2 bases clipped from V and 7 bases from J, the junction kept 14 bases outside the gene matches. The CDR3 runs to 16 residues. Per the germline V gene, CDR1 is SGHTA and CDR2 is FQGNSA. CDR3 loop: CASSLPRVVGGNEQYF. CDR3 sequence (DNA): TGTGCCAGCAGCTTACCGCGAGTGGTGGGGGGGAATGAGCAGTACTTC.

The CDR3 DNA is TGTGCCACCAGTGAGACAGGGATTCAAGAGACCCAGTACTTC. Residues: CATSETGIQETQYF. This sequence joins TRBV24-1 and TRBJ2-7; 7 bases are shared with TRBD1. The assigned J gene may be wrong: the sequence end matches TRBJ2-5 better. Per germline, CDR1 KGHDR and CDR2 SFDVKD. The CDR3 is 14 residues long.